This T cell receptor beta chain was sequenced during a study of blood T cell repertoires in COVID-19. Whole-study context: COVID-19 samples, acute and convalescent, were from the United States, Italy and Spain. T cells, B-cell-depleted T cells, or PBMCs provided the cDNA or gDNA that served as material.

The length of the CDR3 is 15 residues. Germline assignment: CDR1 SGHVS and CDR2 FNYEAQ. J lost 5 bases, V lost 2 bases, and 4 bases had no gene match. Authors' methods: Amplification from reference gene primers served as the basis for estimated nucleated cell counts. Using immunoSEQ multiplex PCR, the repertoire was profiled, and TCRdb retains in-frame clones only, with some absent. The V and J calls and clone size come from that table; D and trimming were worked out from the DNA. The data show around 250,000 clones, about 84% seen once. V gene TRBV7-6 combines with J gene TRBJ2-5; TRBD2 aligns across 11 bases. The specimen was peripheral blood. The TCR originated in a man older than 75 with acute or convalescent COVID-19. The CDR3 reads CASSLLAGGQETQYF. CDR3 nucleotide sequence: TGTGCCAGCAGCTTATTAGCGGGGGGGCAGGAGACCCAGTACTTC. Variable domain in full (rest from reference TRBV7-6 and TRBJ2-5): GAGVSQSPRYKVTKRGQDVALRCDPISGHVSLYWYRQALGQGPEFLTYFNYEAQQDKSGLPNDRFSAERPEGSISTLTIQRTEQRDSAMYRCASSLLAGGQETQYFGPGTRLLVL.